This T cell receptor beta chain was retrieved from a study of blood T cell repertoires in COVID-19. Assay used: immunoSEQ multiplex PCR; TCRdb lists only in-frame clones, some missing. This repertoire shows approximately 110,000 clones, 75% to 90% found once; its top ten account for roughly 3.2%. The source of this sequence is an elderly woman with COVID-19, enrolled during active disease. The specimen was peripheral blood.

CDR3 region: CATSDPQGNLETQYF. The DNA of the CDR3 is TGTGCCACCAGTGATCCACAGGGAAATTTAGAGACCCAGTACTTC. This chain links TRBV24-1 with TRBJ2-5, with D possibly TRBD1 on 6 matching bases. The CDR3 length is 15 residues. The V end was cut by 3 bases, the J end by 4 bases, with 14 bases between. CDR1 and CDR2 (germline): KGHDR, SFDVKD.